This note documents a single T cell receptor beta chain sequence. Original handling: The assay estimated nucleated cells by amplifying reference gene primers. Method: immunoSEQ multiplex PCR; TCRdb's copy keeps in-frame clones and lacks some. That table furnishes V, J and clone size, whereas the DNA furnished D and trimming. The sample lists about 140,000 clones; approximately 90% were seen once. The CDR3 length is 12 residues. The germline V and J ends were trimmed by 8 bases and 7 bases, with 9 bases remaining between them. Germline CDR1 reads MNHEY; CDR2 reads SMNVEV (reference sequence). This record belongs to a study of blood T cell repertoires in COVID-19. Whole-study context: Researchers got acute and convalescent COVID-19 samples from the United States, Italy and Spain. From T cells, B-cell-depleted T cells, or PBMCs came the material, which was cDNA or gDNA.

The chain joins TRBV27 to TRBJ1-6; D call uncertain. The sequenced sample was peripheral blood. This receptor was taken from an elderly woman with acute or convalescent COVID-19. CDR3: CASGRVNSPLHF. The DNA for the CDR3 is TGTGCCAGCGGGCGTGTCAATTCACCCCTCCACTTT.